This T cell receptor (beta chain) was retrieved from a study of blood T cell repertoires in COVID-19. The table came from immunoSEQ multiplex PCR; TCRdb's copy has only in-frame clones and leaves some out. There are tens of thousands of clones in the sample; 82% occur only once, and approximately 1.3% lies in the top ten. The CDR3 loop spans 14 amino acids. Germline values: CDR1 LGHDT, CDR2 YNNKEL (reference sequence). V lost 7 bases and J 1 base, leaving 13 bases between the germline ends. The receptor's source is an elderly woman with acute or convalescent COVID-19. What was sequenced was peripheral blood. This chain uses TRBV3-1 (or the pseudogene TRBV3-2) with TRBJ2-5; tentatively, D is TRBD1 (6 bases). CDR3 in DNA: TGTGCCAGCACCTTAAGGGGGACCCAAGAGACCCAGTACTTC. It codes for CASTLRGTQETQYF.